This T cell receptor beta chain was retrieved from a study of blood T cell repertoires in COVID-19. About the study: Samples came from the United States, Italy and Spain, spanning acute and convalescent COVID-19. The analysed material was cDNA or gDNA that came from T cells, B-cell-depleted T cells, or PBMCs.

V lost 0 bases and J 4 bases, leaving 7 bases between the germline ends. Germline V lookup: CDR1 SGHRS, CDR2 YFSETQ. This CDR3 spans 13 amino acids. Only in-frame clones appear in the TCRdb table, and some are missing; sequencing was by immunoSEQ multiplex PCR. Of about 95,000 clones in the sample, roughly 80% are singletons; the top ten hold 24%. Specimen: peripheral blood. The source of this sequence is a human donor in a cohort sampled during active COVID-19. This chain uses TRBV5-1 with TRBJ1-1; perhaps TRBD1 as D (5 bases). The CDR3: CASSLAGVTEAFF. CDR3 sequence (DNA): TGCGCCAGCAGCTTGGCGGGGGTCACTGAAGCTTTCTTT.